Sequencing of this T cell receptor beta chain was carried out in a study of blood T cell repertoires in COVID-19. The data were produced by immunoSEQ multiplex PCR, yet TCRdb's version contains in-frame clones alone and is incomplete. The table includes about 220,000 clones, around 80% detected once. This CDR3 has 14 residues. V was trimmed by 2 bases and J by 7 bases, leaving 15 bases between them. Germline V gene sequence: CDR1 SGHRS, CDR2 YFSETQ. This clone was detected only a few times. The genes are TRBV5-1 and TRBJ1-2; tentative D call: TRBD1 (5 bases). The sample comprised peripheral blood. The TCR originated in a human donor in a cohort sampled during active COVID-19. As DNA, the CDR3 is TGCGCCAGCAGCTTCGGGCAGGGATTAGGTGGCTACACCTTC. Its translation is CASSFGQGLGGYTF.